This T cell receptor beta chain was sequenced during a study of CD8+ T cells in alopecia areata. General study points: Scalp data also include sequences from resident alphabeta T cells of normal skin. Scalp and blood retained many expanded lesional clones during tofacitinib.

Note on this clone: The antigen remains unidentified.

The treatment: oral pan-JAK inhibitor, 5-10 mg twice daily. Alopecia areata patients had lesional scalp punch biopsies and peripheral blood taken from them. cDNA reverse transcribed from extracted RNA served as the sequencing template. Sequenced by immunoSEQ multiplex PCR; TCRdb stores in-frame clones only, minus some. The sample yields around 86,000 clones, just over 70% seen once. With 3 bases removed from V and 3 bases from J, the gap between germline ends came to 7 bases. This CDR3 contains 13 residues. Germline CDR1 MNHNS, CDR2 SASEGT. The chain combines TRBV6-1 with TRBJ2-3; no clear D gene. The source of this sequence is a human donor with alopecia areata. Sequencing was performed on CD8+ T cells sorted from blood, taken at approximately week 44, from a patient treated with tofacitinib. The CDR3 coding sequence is TGTGCCAGCAGTGACAGACTGACAGATACGCAGTATTTT. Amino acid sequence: CASSDRLTDTQYF.